The clone carrying this T cell receptor (beta chain) came up a few times. This CDR3 is built from 16 residues. The J segment lost 0 bases and the V segment lost 0 bases, leaving 1 base of the junction unmatched. Germline V gene lookup returns CDR1 KGHSH and CDR2 LQKENI. The repertoire was sequenced with immunoSEQ multiplex PCR; TCRdb's copy has only in-frame clones and lacks some. The sample lists 200,000 to 250,000 clones, about 83% occurring once. The data stem from a study of blood T cell repertoires in COVID-19. This chain joins TRBV18 and TRBJ2-1; the match to TRBD2 covers 8 bases. This TCR derives from a man aged 50 to 59 with acute or convalescent COVID-19. The specimen was peripheral blood. The DNA of the CDR3 is TGTGCCAGCTCACCACCTGCGGGAGGCTCCTACAATGAGCAGTTCTTC. Translation: CASSPPAGGSYNEQFF.